This TCR beta chain is drawn from a study of blood T cells in healthy people across ages. Worth noting for this clonotype: Its antigen is unknown.

A J-beta primer mix and a sample-barcoded 5' primer were used in a second PCR of roughly 7 to 12 cycles. From the 5' RACE reads, TCRdb called clonotypes with MiXCR, one entry per CDR3 protein. The data contain over 1.5 million distinct CDR3 sequences, about 49% of them seen just once; the ten biggest clones take up around 2.1%. The study isolated at least 7 million PBMCs from each sample. Study findings and constraints: Estimates of diversity drawn from one million T cells were considered underestimates. A greater number of naive CD4+ cells and higher diversity distinguished long-lived donors from aged donors.

This TCR was sampled from a woman aged 40 to 50 in good health. Sequenced input: blood.

In nucleotides, the CDR3 is TGTGCCAGCAGCGTCTCCCCGGGACAGGGGGCGCATAATACGCAGTATTTT. Its translation is CASSVSPGQGAHNTQYF. The chain combines TRBV9 with TRBJ2-3; TRBD1 matches 12 bases. Germline CDR1 reads SGDLS; CDR2 reads YYNGEE. This CDR3 contains 17 residues. The ends lost 2 bases at V and 7 bases at J; junction bases unmatched: 11.